Below, 29 T cell receptor beta chains from the same sample are listed, as sequenced in a study of T cell repertoires in cytomegalovirus infection. TCRdb re-derived calls from the reads in MiXCR, one entry per CDR3 protein. The sample lists about 260,000 distinct CDR3 sequences, 12% to 15% occurring once. Sequencing was carried out using PBMCs. Receptors originate from a human donor in good health (CMV status not recorded). Some clones in this sample may be carry-over from other donors' samples.

This clonotype was detected ten times or more. At one end, the junction sequence differs from germline, possibly due to a read error. The chain uses TRBV7-2 and TRBJ1-3, with a tentative D call TRBD1 (5 bases). Germline V lookup: CDR1 SGHTA, CDR2 FQGNSA. The CDR3 loop spans 15 amino acids. This CDR3 reads CASSLGNNGATALFF. CDR3 sequence (DNA): TGTGCCAGCAGCTTAGGAAATAATGGGGCGACAGCCCTTTTTTTT.

This clonotype came up many times. This chain links TRBV6-2 or TRBV6-3 with TRBJ2-2; D is uncertain. Germline V gene lookup returns CDR1 MNHEY and CDR2 SVGEGT. V lost 1 base and J 7 bases, leaving 7 bases between the germline ends. The CDR3 extends over 13 amino acids. The CDR3 nucleotides are TGTGCCAGCAGTTACTGGGGTAGCGGGGAGCTGTTTTTT. Translation gives CASSYWGSGELFF.

The rearrangement links TRBV20-1 to TRBJ2-5; TRBD2 agrees at 12 bases. Germline V gene data show CDR1 as DFQATT and CDR2 as SNEGSKA (reference sequence). Losses at the gene ends were 5 bases for V and 0 bases for J; bases not matched to a gene: 7. The CDR3 has 16 residues. The CDR3 bases are TGCAGTGCTGGAAAGACTAGCGGGAGCCACCAAGAGACCCAGTACTTC. This gives the protein CSAGKTSGSHQETQYF.

Comment on this clonotype: A much larger clonotype is one base distant, so this may be a read error. V usage is TRBV11-3 and J usage is TRBJ2-1; TRBD1 matches 8 bases. Trimming at V came to 7 bases and at J to 0 bases, leaving 8 bases not matched to a gene. Germline CDR1 and CDR2: SGHNT and YENEEA. The CDR3 contains 16 residues. The CDR3 nucleotides are TGTGCCAGCATCTCATCCGGGACAGGCTCCTACAATGAGCAGTTCTTC. It specifies CASISSGTGSYNEQFF.

This clonotype was recorded at least ten times. The gene calls are TRBV7-3 and TRBJ2-1; D is unresolved. The CDR3 contains 15 residues. Germline V gene data show CDR1 as SGHTA and CDR2 as FQGTGA. V was shortened by 3 bases and J by 2 bases, with 11 bases between the two germline ends. The CDR3 is CASSLSMEPYNEQFF. CDR3 DNA sequence: TGTGCCAGCAGCTTGAGCATGGAACCCTACAATGAGCAGTTCTTC. The full variable domain, in which reference TRBV7-3 and TRBJ2-1 provide the parts outside the CDR3, is GAGVSQTPSNKVTEKGKYVELRCDPISGHTALYWYRQSLGQGPEFLIYFQGTGAADDSGLPNDRFFAVRPEGSVSTLKIQRTERGDSAVYLCASSLSMEPYNEQFFGPGTRLTVL.

V gene TRBV29-1 combines with J gene TRBJ2-2, with D possibly TRBD2 on 5 matching bases. Trimming stripped 5 bases from V and 7 bases from J, with 14 bases between. This CDR3 region has 13 residues. Germline CDR1 is SQVTM and CDR2 is ANQGSEA. The CDR3 DNA sequence: TGCAGCGTTACCTCGGGGTGGGACGGGGAGCTGTTTTTT. Encoded protein: CSVTSGWDGELFF.

This clonotype was recorded at least ten times. V and J are TRBV7-3 and TRBJ2-3; tentatively, D is TRBD1 (5 bases). The CDR3 runs to 13 residues. The V and J ends lost 5 bases and 3 bases respectively, with 9 bases between them. Per germline, CDR1 SGHTA and CDR2 FQGTGA. The CDR3 region is CASSTGPTDTQYF. The CDR3 DNA reads as TGTGCCAGCAGCACAGGACCAACAGATACGCAGTATTTT.

The chain couples TRBV20-1 to TRBJ2-5, with TRBD1 as a possible D gene (6 bases). V was cut by 7 bases and J by 0 bases, with 12 bases left in between. The germline V gene encodes CDR1 DFQATT and CDR2 SNEGSKA (reference sequence). CDR3 length: 13 amino acids. CDR3 nucleotides: TGCAGTGTCACAGGGTGGGACCAAGAGACCCAGTACTTC. This encodes CSVTGWDQETQYF.

This chain uses TRBV5-1 with TRBJ1-1, with D maybe TRBD1 (5 bases). This CDR3 is 14 amino acids long. Germline loops: CDR1 SGHRS, CDR2 YFSETQ. Trimming stripped 0 bases from V and 7 bases from J, with 13 bases between. The CDR3 loop is CASSLEGARSEAFF. Written as DNA, the CDR3 is TGCGCCAGCAGCTTGGAAGGGGCTCGGAGTGAAGCTTTCTTT.

This clonotype has only a few counts. The rearrangement links TRBV19 to TRBJ2-3; D not certain. Germline V CDR1 and CDR2: LNHDA, SQIVND (reference sequence). CDR3 length equals 14 residues. Trimming took 3 bases from V and 2 from J, leaving 9 bases between them. The CDR3 DNA sequence: TGTGCCAGTAGTATGAAGCTTACCACAGATACGCAGTATTTT. It is translated as CASSMKLTTDTQYF.

This clonotype came up a few times. The rearrangement uses TRBV14 and TRBJ1-2; D uncertain. V dropped 1 base and J dropped 1 base, with 4 bases sitting between them. The germline V gene has CDR1 SGHDN and CDR2 FVKESK. CDR3 size: 13 residues. As DNA, the CDR3 is TGTGCCAGCAGCCAAGCCCTTAACTATGGCTACACCTTC. Translating it yields CASSQALNYGYTF.

The sample holds many counts of this clonotype. V gene TRBV12-3 or TRBV12-4 combines with J gene TRBJ1-3; a weak D match, TRBD1 (5 bases). This CDR3 contains 15 residues. Trimming took 3 bases from V and 0 from J, leaving 9 bases between them. CDR3 sequence (DNA): TGTGCCAGCAGTTTTAGAGGGACCTCTGGAAACACCATATATTTT. Translating gives CASSFRGTSGNTIYF.

Comment on this clonotype: Possible read error: a much larger clone is one base away. CDR3 sequence reads: CASSLGPGSGRTGNSPLHF. CDR3 DNA sequence: TGTGCCAGCAGCTTAGGTCCGGGGTCAGGGAGGACTGGTAATTCACCCCTCCACTTT. J is TRBJ1-6 and V is TRBV7-9, with D perhaps TRBD1 (5 bases). The CDR3 consists of 19 residues. Germline V gene sequence: CDR1 SEHNR, CDR2 FQNEAQ (reference sequence). Trimming shortened V by 1 base and J by 6 bases, and 22 bases separated the two germline ends.

This rearrangement joins TRBV12-3 or TRBV12-4 to TRBJ2-4; D is tentatively TRBD1 or TRBD2 (7 bases each). The CDR3 spans 17 residues. V lost 7 bases, J lost 1 base, and 20 bases lay in between. CDR3 amino acids: CASTPREGGGAKNIQYF. In nucleotides, the CDR3 is TGTGCCAGCACCCCTAGGGAGGGAGGGGGCGCCAAAAACATTCAGTACTTC.

This clonotype has a count of ten or more. The rearrangement links TRBV7-3 to TRBJ2-2; TRBD1 is a possible D gene (5 bases). Germline CDR1 and CDR2: SGHTA and FQGTGA. The CDR3 runs to 14 residues. V lost 0 bases and J lost 4, with 6 bases in between. Here the CDR3 reads CASSLTDSTGELFF. The CDR3 DNA follows: TGTGCCAGCAGCTTAACCGACAGCACCGGGGAGCTGTTTTTT.

This sequence joins TRBV27 and TRBJ2-3; tentative D call: TRBD2 (6 bases). Germline assignment: CDR1 MNHEY and CDR2 SMNVEV (reference sequence). The CDR3 has 15 residues. V shed 6 bases and J shed 3 bases, with 16 bases lying between them. The CDR3 sequence is CASRTFLGRTDTQYF. The CDR3 nucleotides read TGTGCCAGCAGGACGTTCCTCGGGAGAACAGATACGCAGTATTTT.

This clonotype was picked up a small number of times. The V gene is TRBV12-5, the J gene TRBJ1-2, with no clear D. The CDR3 totals 13 residues. CDR1 and CDR2 (germline): LGHNT, FRNRAP. The CDR3 region is CASGVQANYGYTF. The CDR3 DNA reads TGTGCAAGCGGGGTCCAAGCTAACTATGGCTACACCTTC.

This clonotype occurred many times. The genes are TRBV7-6 and TRBJ1-1, with 7 bases matching TRBD1. With V trimmed by 0 bases and J by 3 bases, 7 bases remained unmatched. The CDR3 is 16 residues long. Germline lookup yields CDR1 SGHVS and CDR2 FNYEAQ. In DNA form, the CDR3 reads TGTGCCAGCAGCTTAGCAAGTAGGGGGCAGGACACTGAAGCTTTCTTT. Its protein product is CASSLASRGQDTEAFF.

This clonotype was counted many times. The V and J genes are TRBV10-3 and TRBJ2-2, with 8 positions matching TRBD2. V lost 10 bases to trimming and J lost 3 bases; unmatched junction nucleotides: 13. This CDR3 has 16 amino acids. Germline V gene data show CDR1 as ENHRY and CDR2 as SYGVKD. The CDR3 region is CASGPPSGRDTGELFF. The DNA for the CDR3 is TGTGCCAGCGGGCCTCCGAGCGGGAGAGACACCGGGGAGCTGTTTTTT.

In this sample, this clonotype turned up a few times. This chain links TRBV6-2 or TRBV6-3 with TRBJ2-3, with D uncertain. Trimming cost V 4 bases and J 2 bases, with 16 bases left between them. CDR3 length: 16 residues. From germline, CDR1 is MNHEY and CDR2 SVGEGT. CDR3 region: CASSSVAAPLTDTQYF. CDR3 nucleotides: TGTGCCAGCAGTTCGGTTGCTGCCCCTCTCACAGATACGCAGTATTTT.

The gene calls are TRBV29-1 and TRBJ2-5, with 7 bases identical to TRBD1. V dropped 8 bases and J dropped 6; count of bases not matched to a gene: 3. This CDR3 has 10 residues. Germline CDR1 SQVTM, CDR2 ANQGSEA. The CDR3: CSIRGKTQYF. In DNA form, the CDR3 reads TGCAGCATCAGGGGGAAGACCCAGTACTTC. Drawing the rest from reference TRBV29-1 and TRBJ2-5, the complete variable domain is SAVISQKPSRDICQRGTSLTIQCQVDSQVTMMFWYRQQPGQSLTLIATANQGSEATYESGFVIDKFPISRPNLTFSTLTVSNMSPEDSSIYLCSIRGKTQYFGPGTRLLVL.

This clonotype was seen repeatedly, ten times or more. The chain recombines TRBV6-6 with TRBJ1-5; D may be TRBD1 (6 bases). V shed 2 bases and J shed 3 bases, with 11 bases lying between them. The CDR3 is made up of 15 amino acids. Germline loops: CDR1 MNHNY, CDR2 SVGAGI (reference sequence). The CDR3 here is CASSYTDSANQPQHF. The DNA for the CDR3 is TGTGCCAGCAGTTACACGGACAGCGCCAATCAGCCCCAGCATTTT.

In its sample, this clonotype was seen a few times. The chain combines TRBV3-1 with TRBJ1-1, with a weak D call TRBD1 (5 bases). The germline gives CDR1 LGHDT, CDR2 YNNKEL (reference sequence). Trimming took 4 bases from V and 3 from J, leaving 21 bases between them. The CDR3 is 17 amino acids. This chain's CDR3 is CASSPLGGSKGDTEAFF. The CDR3, as DNA: TGTGCCAGCAGCCCGCTCGGGGGTTCCAAGGGTGACACTGAAGCTTTCTTT. Variable domain in full (rest from reference TRBV3-1 and TRBJ1-1): DTAVSQTPKYLVTQMGNDKSIKCEQNLGHDTMYWYKQDSKKFLKIMFSYNNKELIINETVPNRFSPKSPDKAHLNLHINSLELGDSAVYFCASSPLGGSKGDTEAFFGQGTRLTVV.

CDR3 in amino acids: CSAPTDMNTEAFF. DNA of the CDR3: TGCAGCGCCCCAACAGACATGAACACTGAAGCTTTCTTT. V gene TRBV29-1 combines with J gene TRBJ1-1; D ambiguous. Germline V gene sequence: CDR1 SQVTM, CDR2 ANQGSEA. The CDR3 length is 13 residues. V shed 7 bases and J shed 0 bases, with 12 bases lying between them.

The chain recombines TRBV27 with TRBJ2-1; D may be TRBD1 or TRBD2 (7 bases each). Germline V gene lookup returns CDR1 MNHEY and CDR2 SMNVEV (reference sequence). This CDR3 contains 15 residues. V lost 6 bases and J 7 bases, leaving 19 bases between the germline ends. In DNA form, the CDR3 reads TGTGCCAGCAGCGAGGGGGCGGGAGAGTGGAATGAGCAGTTCTTC. Translation gives CASSEGAGEWNEQFF.

CDR3 protein: CASILDGKYTEAFF. CDR3 coding DNA: TGTGCCAGCATCTTGGACGGGAAGTACACTGAAGCTTTCTTT. The chain has TRBV6-2 or TRBV6-3 and TRBJ1-1; D gene ambiguous. Trimming removed 7 bases from V and 3 bases from J, with 15 bases in between. Looked up from germline, CDR1 is MNHEY and CDR2 is SVGEGT. CDR3 length equals 14 residues.

This clonotype was picked up many times. The V call is TRBV7-2, the J call TRBJ1-6; D uncertain. V lost 1 base to trimming and J lost 5 bases, with 6 bases between them. Germline V gene data show CDR1 as SGHTA and CDR2 as FQGNSA. The CDR3 length is 14 residues. CDR3 residues: CASSLGLHNSPLHF. CDR3 bases: TGTGCCAGCAGCTTAGGCTTGCATAATTCACCCCTCCACTTT.

This clonotype has a handful of counts. The chain recombines TRBV18 with TRBJ2-5; D remains ambiguous. The CDR3 is 16 amino acids. The V end was cut by 0 bases, the J end by 7 bases, with 18 bases between. Germline values: CDR1 KGHSH, CDR2 LQKENI. This CDR3 reads CASSPPSWQAHGTQYF. CDR3 coding DNA: TGTGCCAGCTCACCACCGAGTTGGCAAGCCCACGGGACCCAGTACTTC.

To note about this clonotype: One base away lies a much larger clone, so this may be a sequencing read error. The CDR3 DNA reads as TGTGCCAACAGCTCAACCTACCGGGACAGCCACTACGAGCAGTACTTC. This encodes CANSSTYRDSHYEQYF. The V gene is TRBV7-8, the J gene TRBJ2-7, with 7 bases aligning to TRBD1. There are 16 residues in the CDR3. Germline CDR1 is SGHVS and CDR2 is FQNEAQ.